The sample holds one count of the clone carrying this T cell receptor beta chain. Its antigen remains unidentified. Together with a sample-barcoded 5' primer, a J-beta primer mix was included in a second PCR lasting 7 to 11 cycles. Carrying 12 random nucleotides, a template-switch adaptor labeled each individual cDNA molecule. From the 5' RACE reads, TCRdb called clonotypes with MiXCR, one entry per CDR3 protein. The sample consists of 780,000 or so distinct CDR3 sequences, roughly 50% of them appearing once. The CDR3 loop spans 16 amino acids. V lost 5 bases and J lost 8; bases outside the gene matches: 14. Germline V lookup: CDR1 MNHGY, CDR2 SAAAGT. This entry is derived from a study of blood T cells in healthy people across ages. Healthy Caucasian individuals from Russia aged about 6 to 95 were enrolled as donors. Whole-study results and caveats: Estimated diversity that came from one million T cells was considered an underestimate.

Sequencing was carried out using blood. This chain connects TRBV6-8 to TRBJ2-3, with 9 bases that match TRBD2. The receptor was derived from a man aged 40-49 years in good health. The CDR3 nucleotides read TGTGCCAGCAGTCACCTTAGCGGGAGTCGTCGGGCTACGCAGTATTTT. This translates into CASSHLSGSRRATQYF.